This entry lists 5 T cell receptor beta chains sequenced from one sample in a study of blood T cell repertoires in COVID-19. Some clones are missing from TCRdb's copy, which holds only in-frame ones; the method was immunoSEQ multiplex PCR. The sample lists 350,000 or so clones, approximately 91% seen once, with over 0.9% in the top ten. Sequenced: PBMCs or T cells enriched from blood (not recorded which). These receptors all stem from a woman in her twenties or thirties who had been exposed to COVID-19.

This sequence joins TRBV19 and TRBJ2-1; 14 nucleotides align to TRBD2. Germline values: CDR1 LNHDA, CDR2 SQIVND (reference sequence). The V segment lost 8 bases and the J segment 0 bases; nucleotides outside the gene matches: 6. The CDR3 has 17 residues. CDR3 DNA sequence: TGTGCCAGTTCGGGACTAGCGGGAGCGATCTCCTACAATGAGCAGTTCTTC. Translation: CASSGLAGAISYNEQFF.

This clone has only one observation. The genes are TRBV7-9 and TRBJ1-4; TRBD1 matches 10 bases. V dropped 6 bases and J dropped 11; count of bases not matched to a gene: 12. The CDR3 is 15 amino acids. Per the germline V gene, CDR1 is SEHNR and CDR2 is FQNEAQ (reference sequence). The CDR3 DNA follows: TGTGCCAGCAGGGGAATGGGGACAGGGGACGGGAAACTGTTTTTT. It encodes CASRGMGTGDGKLFF.

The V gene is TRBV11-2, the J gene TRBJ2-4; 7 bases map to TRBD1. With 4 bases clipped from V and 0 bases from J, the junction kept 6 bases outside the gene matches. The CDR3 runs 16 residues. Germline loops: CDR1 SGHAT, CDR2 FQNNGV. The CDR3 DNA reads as TGTGCCAGCAGCTCCAGGGGGAATTTAGCCAAAAACATTCAGTACTTC. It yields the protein CASSSRGNLAKNIQYF.

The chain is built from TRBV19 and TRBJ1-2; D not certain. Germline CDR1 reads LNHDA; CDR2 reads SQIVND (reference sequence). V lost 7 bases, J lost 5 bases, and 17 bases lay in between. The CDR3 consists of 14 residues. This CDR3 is CASTPRPLGYGYTF. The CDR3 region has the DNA TGTGCCAGTACCCCTCGACCCCTAGGATATGGCTACACCTTC.

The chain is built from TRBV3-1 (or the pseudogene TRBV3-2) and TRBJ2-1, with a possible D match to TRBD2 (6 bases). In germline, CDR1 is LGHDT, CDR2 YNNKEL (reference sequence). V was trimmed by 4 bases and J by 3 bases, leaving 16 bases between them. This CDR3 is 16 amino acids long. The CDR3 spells CASSRPLAPDYNEQFF. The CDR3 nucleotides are TGTGCCAGCAGCCGTCCCCTAGCGCCGGACTACAATGAGCAGTTCTTC.